This T cell receptor beta chain was profiled in a study of cytomegalovirus exposure and HLA in healthy donors. The wider study: Among about 190 million T cells, an earlier analysis found about 100 million unique TCR beta sequences. General study results and limits: A likely sequencing artifact accounted for one observed cluster of highly shared sequence variants. Confirmation was obtained in vitro that three CMV-associated chains are specific for CMV antigens.

This clone appeared a few times. Its target is unknown. This CDR3 has 13 residues. Germline V gene sequence: CDR1 SNHLY, CDR2 FYNNEI. Between the trimmed V and J ends, which lost 10 bases and 3 bases, there was a span of 14 bases. PCR used 60 Vbeta primers and 13 Jbeta primers. Clones were sequenced by immunoSEQ multiplex PCR, and TCRdb holds only the in-frame ones, with some missing. This sample has under 35,000 clones, with roughly two fifths found just once. Despite likely unrecorded immune exposures, the donors were nominally healthy at the time of sampling. The V and J genes are TRBV2 and TRBJ2-3, with D tentatively TRBD1 (6 bases). Sequences were obtained from PBMCs. The TCR sequence derives from a woman in her forties or fifties in good health and CMV-seronegative. The CDR3 loop is CATPGAGTDTQYF. As DNA, the CDR3 is TGTGCCACCCCAGGGGCAGGGACAGATACGCAGTATTTT.